This passage covers 30 T cell receptor beta chains from one sample sequenced in a study of T cell responses to AZD1222 COVID-19 vaccine. The table came from immunoSEQ multiplex PCR; TCRdb's copy has only in-frame clones and leaves some out. This repertoire shows about 150,000 clones, 92% found once; its top ten account for under 4%. Sequencing was performed on peripheral blood, taken on day 0 of AZD1222 vaccination. These receptors all come from an adult in good health.

The V call is TRBV20-1, the J call TRBJ2-1; D is unresolved. The CDR3 extends over 11 amino acids. CDR1 is DFQATT, CDR2 SNEGSKA, per germline (reference sequence). V gave up 8 bases and J gave up 0 bases, with 5 bases separating them. CDR3 DNA: TGCAGTCCGGACTCCTACAATGAGCAGTTCTTC. This translates into CSPDSYNEQFF.

The chain carries TRBV4-1 and TRBJ1-5; D gene ambiguous. Germline lookup yields CDR1 MGHRA and CDR2 YSYEKL. The CDR3 runs 14 residues. Trimming took 4 bases from V and 0 from J, leaving 7 bases between them. CDR3: CASSPSPSNQPQHF. For the CDR3, the DNA is TGCGCCAGCAGCCCATCGCCTAGCAATCAGCCCCAGCATTTT.

This chain uses TRBV27 with TRBJ1-1, with unresolved D. V lost 7 bases and J 5 bases, leaving 11 bases between the germline ends. In germline, CDR1 is MNHEY, CDR2 SMNVEV (reference sequence). CDR3 length: 12 amino acids. CDR3 residues: CASKGVRTEAFF. For the CDR3, the DNA is TGTGCCAGCAAAGGCGTTAGGACTGAAGCTTTCTTT.

The table lists this clone with a count of one. The chain couples TRBV5-6 to TRBJ1-2; 9 bases fit TRBD1. Germline V lookup: CDR1 SGHDT, CDR2 YYEEEE. Losses at the gene ends were 1 base for V and 1 base for J; bases not matched to a gene: 5. This CDR3 comprises 16 residues. The chain's CDR3 is CASSLSGTGINYGYTF. CDR3 nucleotides: TGTGCCAGCAGCTTGTCGGGGACAGGGATTAACTATGGCTACACCTTC.

J is TRBJ1-1 and V is TRBV9; D is possibly TRBD1 (5 bases). Deletions cut 3 bases from V and 0 bases from J, with 12 bases between. Germline-derived CDR1 and CDR2 are SGDLS and YYNGEE. CDR3 length: 15 residues. CDR3 in DNA: TGTGCCAGCAGCGACGACAGTTCGTTGAACACTGAAGCTTTCTTT. Amino acids: CASSDDSSLNTEAFF.

The chain joins TRBV19 to TRBJ1-4, with unresolved D. The germline V gene encodes CDR1 LNHDA and CDR2 SQIVND (reference sequence). V lost 6 bases and J lost 3, with 11 bases in between. CDR3 length: 14 residues. DNA of the CDR3: TGTGCCAGTAGCGCGACAAGGGCTAATGAAAAACTGTTTTTT. This codes for CASSATRANEKLFF.

This chain connects TRBV3-1 (or the pseudogene TRBV3-2) to TRBJ2-7; unclear D gene. V lost 1 base, J lost 3 bases, and 1 base lay in between. This CDR3 is built from 11 residues. Germline V CDR1 and CDR2: LGHDT, YNNKEL (reference sequence). CDR3 bases: TGTGCCAGCAGCCAAGTCTACGAGCAGTACTTC. This sequence encodes CASSQVYEQYF.

The V gene is TRBV2, the J gene TRBJ1-2; TRBD1 aligns across 8 bases. With 8 bases clipped from V and 6 bases from J, the junction kept 5 bases outside the gene matches. The CDR3 has 12 amino acids. Germline V CDR1 and CDR2: SNHLY, FYNNEI. CDR3 sequence reads: CASQGARDGYTF. The CDR3 DNA reads as TGTGCCAGCCAGGGGGCGCGAGATGGCTACACCTTC.

The chain couples TRBV9 to TRBJ2-1, with D possibly TRBD2 on 6 matching bases. The germline V and J ends were trimmed by 4 bases and 5 bases, with 19 bases remaining between them. The CDR3 is 16 residues long. CDR1 and CDR2 (germline): SGDLS, YYNGEE. The CDR3 protein is CASSSHRDSVNNEQFF. The DNA for the CDR3 is TGTGCCAGCAGCTCCCACCGGGACTCCGTAAACAATGAGCAGTTCTTC.

The gene calls are TRBV15 and TRBJ1-1; tentative D call: TRBD1 (6 bases). The germline V gene encodes CDR1 LNHNV and CDR2 YYDKDF (reference sequence). This CDR3 comprises 15 residues. V dropped 3 bases and J dropped 1 base, with 12 bases sitting between them. CDR3 residues: CATSSSGAWNTEAFF. CDR3 DNA sequence: TGTGCCACCAGCAGCTCAGGGGCCTGGAACACTGAAGCTTTCTTT. Together with reference TRBV15 and TRBJ1-1, the CDR3 gives the full variable domain: DAMVIQNPRYQVTQFGKPVTLSCSQTLNHNVMYWYQQKSSQAPKLLFHYYDKDFNNEADTPDNFQSRRPNTSFCFLDIRSPGLGDTAMYLCATSSSGAWNTEAFFGQGTRLTVV.

The chain is built from TRBV12-3 or TRBV12-4 and TRBJ1-5; D is possibly TRBD1 (6 bases). V lost 5 bases and J lost 4, with 9 bases in between. CDR3 length equals 13 residues. DNA of the CDR3: TGTGCCAGCAGTGCTCAGGGGAATCAGCCCCAGCATTTT. This gives the protein CASSAQGNQPQHF.

The V and J genes are TRBV4-1 and TRBJ2-7, with a possible D match to TRBD2 (6 bases). The CDR3 runs to 13 residues. Germline assignment: CDR1 MGHRA and CDR2 YSYEKL. V was pared by 4 bases and J by 5 bases, with 12 bases between. In DNA form, the CDR3 reads TGCGCCAGCAGCCTCCCCGGAGGGGACGAGCAGTACTTC. This translates into CASSLPGGDEQYF.

This chain connects TRBV28 to TRBJ1-2; D perhaps matches TRBD1 (5 bases). CDR1 MDHEN and CDR2 SYDVKM come from the germline V gene. V lost 10 bases to trimming and J lost 7 bases, with 16 bases between them. CDR3 size: 12 residues. CDR3 sequence (DNA): TGTGCCACACACAGGAGGCCGGTTGGCTACACCTTC. This codes for CATHRRPVGYTF.

The V and J genes are TRBV7-2 and TRBJ1-5, with 9 bases that match TRBD1. The germline V gene encodes CDR1 SGHTA and CDR2 FQGNSA. The J segment lost 3 bases and the V segment lost 1 base, leaving 4 bases of the junction unmatched. CDR3 length: 16 amino acids. In DNA form, the CDR3 reads TGTGCCAGCAGCTTAGACAGGGGGCGATTCAATCAGCCCCAGCATTTT. It encodes CASSLDRGRFNQPQHF.

This sequence joins TRBV5-1 and TRBJ1-6, with 7 nucleotides matching TRBD1. Trimming cost V 0 bases and J 7 bases; bases outside gene matches: 10. This CDR3 is 17 amino acids long. Germline lookup yields CDR1 SGHRS and CDR2 YFSETQ. The CDR3 nucleotides are TGCGCCAGCAGCTTGGCCGACGCAACAGGGGTGAATTCACCCCTCCACTTT. It is translated as CASSLADATGVNSPLHF. Drawing the rest from reference TRBV5-1 and TRBJ1-6, the complete variable domain is KAGVTQTPRYLIKTRGQQVTLSCSPISGHRSVSWYQQTPGQGLQFLFEYFSETQRNKGNFPGRFSGRQFSNSRSEMNVSTLELGDSALYLCASSLADATGVNSPLHFGNGTRLTVT.

The chain couples TRBV7-9 to TRBJ1-2; D gene unclear. V lost 5 bases and J 2 bases, leaving 12 bases between the germline ends. Germline V gene sequence: CDR1 SEHNR, CDR2 FQNEAQ (reference sequence). The length of the CDR3 is 14 residues. CDR3 in amino acids: CASSPTTPNYGYTF. DNA for the CDR3: TGTGCCAGCAGCCCTACGACCCCGAACTATGGCTACACCTTC. Complete variable domain (other parts from reference TRBV7-9 and TRBJ1-2): DTGVSQNPRHKITKRGQNVTFRCDPISEHNRLYWYRQTLGQGPEFLTYFQNEAQLEKSRLLSDRFSAERPKGSFSTLEIQRTEQGDSAMYLCASSPTTPNYGYTFGSGTRLTVV.

CDR3 residues: CASRDINAGELFF. CDR3 in DNA: TGCGCCAGCAGGGACATTAACGCCGGGGAGCTGTTTTTT. The V call is TRBV5-1, the J call TRBJ2-2, with D maybe TRBD1 (5 bases). The CDR3 consists of 13 residues. Looked up from germline, CDR1 is SGHRS and CDR2 is YFSETQ. V was clipped by 5 bases and J by 6 bases, with 11 bases between them. The variable domain in full, completed from reference TRBV5-1 and TRBJ2-2, reads KAGVTQTPRYLIKTRGQQVTLSCSPISGHRSVSWYQQTPGQGLQFLFEYFSETQRNKGNFPGRFSGRQFSNSRSEMNVSTLELGDSALYLCASRDINAGELFFGEGSRLTVL.

This clone is medium-sized. The genes are TRBV4-1 and TRBJ2-5, with a tentative D call TRBD2 (5 bases). Germline V lookup: CDR1 MGHRA, CDR2 YSYEKL. This CDR3 is built from 12 residues. Trimming left V 6 bases short and J 4 bases short, with 9 bases between. DNA for the CDR3: TGCGCCAGCAGTCTAGAGGGAGAGACCCAGTACTTC. Amino acids: CASSLEGETQYF.

This chain uses TRBV18 with TRBJ1-1, with TRBD1 matching 8 bases. With 4 bases clipped from V and 0 bases from J, the junction kept 13 bases outside the gene matches. The CDR3 has 18 residues. Germline values: CDR1 KGHSH, CDR2 LQKENI. This CDR3 is CASSRAAGTGGVNTEAFF. CDR3 nucleotides: TGTGCCAGCTCACGTGCTGCCGGGACAGGTGGAGTGAACACTGAAGCTTTCTTT.

This chain connects TRBV19 to TRBJ1-1, with a possible D match to TRBD1 (5 bases). Trimming cost V 5 bases and J 8 bases, with 12 bases left between them. The CDR3 runs to 12 residues. CDR1 is LNHDA, CDR2 SQIVND, per germline (reference sequence). The CDR3 loop reads CASSSPGDEAFF. CDR3 nucleotide sequence: TGTGCCAGTAGTTCGCCCGGGGACGAAGCTTTCTTT.

As concerns this clone: The sample has other DNA sequences that encode this CDR3 too. The V and J genes are TRBV19 and TRBJ2-7; D unclear. The V end lost 4 bases, the J end lost 2 bases, and 9 bases lay between the germline ends. The CDR3 length is 13 residues. Looked up from germline, CDR1 is LNHDA and CDR2 is SQIVND (reference sequence). The CDR3 sequence: CASSNLGTYEQYF. CDR3 coding DNA: TGTGCCAGTAGTAATCTGGGCACCTACGAGCAGTACTTC.

The V and J genes are TRBV4-3 and TRBJ2-2; the match to TRBD2 covers 7 bases. The CDR3 loop spans 18 amino acids. The trim removed 2 bases at V and 5 bases at J, leaving 14 bases unmatched. Germline V gene data show CDR1 as LGHNA and CDR2 as YSLEER. DNA for the CDR3: TGCGCCAGCAGCCAAATACCGGCGGGAGTAGTAAAAACCGGGGAGCTGTTTTTT. Translation: CASSQIPAGVVKTGELFF.

This chain uses TRBV14 with TRBJ2-1, with 7 bases lining up with TRBD2. The trim removed 6 bases at V and 6 bases at J, leaving 2 bases unmatched. CDR3 size: 12 residues. Germline V CDR1 and CDR2: SGHDN, FVKESK. The CDR3 DNA reads as TGTGCCAGCAGGGCTAGCGGCAATGAGCAGTTCTTC. As protein: CASRASGNEQFF.

The chain recombines TRBV11-2 with TRBJ1-1; 12 bases are a match to TRBD1. V was clipped by 4 bases and J by 5 bases; unmatched bases: 8. Germline lookup yields CDR1 SGHAT and CDR2 FQNNGV. There are 16 residues in the CDR3. The CDR3 loop is CASSWGQGATLTEAFF. The CDR3 DNA is TGTGCCAGCAGCTGGGGACAGGGGGCGACGTTGACTGAAGCTTTCTTT.

The chain joins TRBV2 to TRBJ2-1; D may be TRBD2 (5 bases). The V gene's germline CDR1 is SNHLY and CDR2 FYNNEI. The CDR3 is made up of 14 amino acids. Trimming cost V 6 bases and J 3 bases, with 12 bases left between them. CDR3 nucleotide sequence: TGTGCCAGCAGGTTGGAGCGGAGCTACAATGAGCAGTTCTTC. It yields the protein CASRLERSYNEQFF.

The chain has TRBV28 and TRBJ1-1; no definite D call. Trimming removed 3 bases from V and 8 bases from J, with 10 bases in between. Per the germline V gene, CDR1 is MDHEN and CDR2 is SYDVKM. This CDR3 has 12 amino acids. CDR3 region: CASSFSQIEAFF. As DNA, the CDR3 is TGTGCCAGCAGTTTTAGTCAGATAGAAGCTTTCTTT.

This chain joins TRBV21-1 and TRBJ1-2; the table names TRBD1, a call not compared with the DNA. TRBV21-1 represents a pseudogene. CDR3 length: 13 amino acids. CDR3 region: CASIHLDREGYTF. The CDR3 nucleotides are TGTGCCAGCATCCACTTGGACAGAGAAGGCTACACCTTC.

The chain couples TRBV5-4 to TRBJ1-4; 9 positions agree with TRBD1. J gave up 5 bases and V 3 bases, and 8 bases lay outside the gene matches. CDR1 SGHNT and CDR2 YYREEE come from the germline V gene (reference sequence). This CDR3 has 16 residues. CDR3 sequence reads: CASSSDLGQGNEKLFF. The CDR3 region has the DNA TGTGCCAGCAGCTCCGACTTAGGACAGGGGAATGAAAAACTGTTTTTT.

CDR3 in amino acids: CASSPTGQGLWKLFF. The CDR3 coding sequence is TGTGCCAGCAGCCCCACGGGGCAGGGGTTGTGGAAACTGTTTTTT. The V and J genes are TRBV7-8 and TRBJ1-4; a weak D match, TRBD1 (6 bases). This CDR3 is 15 amino acids long. Trimming stripped 5 bases from V and 11 bases from J, with 21 bases between. Germline CDR1 reads SGHVS; CDR2 reads FQNEAQ.

CDR3 amino acids: CASSEGGANIQYF. CDR3 nucleotide sequence: TGTGCCAGCAGTGAGGGGGGGGCGAACATTCAGTACTTC. The chain couples TRBV25-1 to TRBJ2-4, with D perhaps TRBD2 (7 bases). There are 13 residues in the CDR3. Germline CDR1 is MGHDK and CDR2 is SYGVNS. V lost 3 bases and J 7 bases, leaving 10 bases between the germline ends.